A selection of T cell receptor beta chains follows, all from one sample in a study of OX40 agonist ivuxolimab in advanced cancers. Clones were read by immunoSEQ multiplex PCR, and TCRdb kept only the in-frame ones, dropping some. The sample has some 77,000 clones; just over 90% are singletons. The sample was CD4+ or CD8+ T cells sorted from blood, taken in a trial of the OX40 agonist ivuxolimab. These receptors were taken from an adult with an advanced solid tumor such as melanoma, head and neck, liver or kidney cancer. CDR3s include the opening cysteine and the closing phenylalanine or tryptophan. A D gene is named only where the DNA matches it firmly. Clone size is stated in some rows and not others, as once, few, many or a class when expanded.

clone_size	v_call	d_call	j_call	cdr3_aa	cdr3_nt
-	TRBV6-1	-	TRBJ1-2	CASSEAGTSYGYTF	TGTGCCAGCAGTGAAGCGGGGACAAGCTATGGCTACACCTTC
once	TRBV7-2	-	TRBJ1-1	CASSYQYTGTEAFF	TGTGCCAGCAGCTACCAGTATACCGGCACTGAAGCTTTCTTT
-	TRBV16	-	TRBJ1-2	CASTWTQANYGYTF	TGTGCCAGCACCTGGACTCAGGCTAACTATGGCTACACCTTC
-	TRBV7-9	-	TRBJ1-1	CASSPGWMMNTEAFF	TGTGCCAGCAGCCCGGGATGGATGATGAACACTGAAGCTTTCTTT
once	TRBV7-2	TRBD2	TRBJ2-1	CASSLVAGEYNEQFF	TGTGCCAGCAGCTTAGTGGCGGGAGAGTACAATGAGCAGTTCTTC
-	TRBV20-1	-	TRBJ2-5	CSAFWETQYF	TGCAGTGCTTTTTGGGAGACCCAGTACTTC
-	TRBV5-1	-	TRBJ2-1	CASSPARRGSYNEQFF	TGCGCCAGCAGCCCCGCTCGTAGGGGTTCCTACAATGAGCAGTTCTTC
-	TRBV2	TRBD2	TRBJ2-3	CASSEASGSVTDTQYF	TGTGCCAGCAGTGAGGCTAGCGGGAGCGTCACAGATACGCAGTATTTT
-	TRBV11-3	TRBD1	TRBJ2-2	CASSGQGNTGELFF	TGTGCCAGCTCCGGACAGGGGAACACCGGGGAGCTGTTTTTT
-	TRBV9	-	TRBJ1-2	CASSAPRGALYGYTF	TGTGCCAGCAGCGCCCCGAGGGGAGCCCTCTATGGCTACACCTTC
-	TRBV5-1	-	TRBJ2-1	CASSPDSSYNEQFF	TGCGCCAGCAGCCCAGATAGCTCCTACAATGAGCAGTTCTTC
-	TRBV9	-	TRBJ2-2	CASSDRDKNTGELFF	TGTGCCAGCAGCGACCGGGACAAGAACACCGGGGAGCTGTTTTTT
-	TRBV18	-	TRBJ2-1	CASSPVRANEQFF	TGTGCCAGCTCACCGGTTAGAGCCAATGAGCAGTTCTTC
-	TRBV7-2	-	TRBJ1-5	CASSLESPGNQPQHF	TGTGCCAGCAGCTTAGAGAGTCCGGGTAATCAGCCCCAGCATTTT
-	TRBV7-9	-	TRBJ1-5	CASSLGPYQPQHF	TGTGCCAGCAGCTTAGGGCCTTATCAGCCCCAGCATTTT
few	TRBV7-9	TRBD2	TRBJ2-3	CASSFTSGTDTQYF	TGTGCCAGCAGCTTTACTAGCGGCACAGATACGCAGTATTTT
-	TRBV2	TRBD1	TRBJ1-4	CASTNGQGYEKLFF	TGTGCCAGCACGAACGGACAGGGTTATGAAAAACTGTTTTTT
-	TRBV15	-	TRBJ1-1	CATSTERRSTEAFF	TGTGCCACCAGCACGGAACGCCGTTCCACTGAAGCTTTCTTT
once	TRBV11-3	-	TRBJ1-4	CASSLGTTTNEKLFF	TGTGCCAGCAGCTTAGGCACGACAACTAATGAAAAACTGTTTTTT
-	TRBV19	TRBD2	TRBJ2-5	CASSGRGLAGGSRRETQYF	TGTGCCAGTAGTGGCCGGGGACTAGCGGGAGGTAGTAGGAGGGAGACCCAGTACTTC
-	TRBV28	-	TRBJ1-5	CASSLPGVQPQHF	TGTGCCAGCAGTTTACCGGGGGTCCAGCCCCAGCATTTT
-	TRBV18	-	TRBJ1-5	CASSPSGPRSQPQHF	TGTGCCAGCTCACCATCGGGACCGAGGAGTCAGCCCCAGCATTTT
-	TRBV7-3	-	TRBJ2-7	CASSPGTSKAREQYF	TGTGCCAGCAGCCCCGGGACGTCTAAGGCCCGGGAGCAGTACTTC
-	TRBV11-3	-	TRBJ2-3	CASSLDVGDTDTQYF	TGTGCCAGCAGCTTAGATGTGGGGGACACAGATACGCAGTATTTT
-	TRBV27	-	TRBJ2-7	CASKGRGSDEQYF	TGTGCCAGCAAGGGGCGAGGGTCGGACGAGCAGTACTTC
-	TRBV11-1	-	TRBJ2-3	CASSLSGTDTQYF	TGTGCCAGCAGCCTTAGCGGCACAGATACGCAGTATTTT
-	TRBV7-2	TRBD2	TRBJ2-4	CASSLDGGSYIQYF	TGTGCCAGCAGCTTAGACGGCGGGAGTTACATTCAGTACTTC
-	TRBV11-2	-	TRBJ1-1	CASSPGHNTEAFF	TGTGCCAGCAGCCCCGGACATAACACTGAAGCTTTCTTT
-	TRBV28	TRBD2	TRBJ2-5	CASSPLLAGLQETQYF	TGTGCCAGCAGTCCCCTACTAGCGGGGCTCCAAGAGACCCAGTACTTC
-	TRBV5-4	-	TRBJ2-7	CASSLDNDAYEQYF	TGTGCCAGCAGCTTGGACAACGATGCCTACGAGCAGTACTTC
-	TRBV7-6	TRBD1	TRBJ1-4	CASSPQQGSQEKLFF	TGTGCCAGCAGCCCGCAACAGGGGTCGCAAGAAAAACTGTTTTTT
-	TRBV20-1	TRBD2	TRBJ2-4	CSAEEGLALYF	TGCAGTGCGGAGGAGGGACTAGCGTTGTACTTC
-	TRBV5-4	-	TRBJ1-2	CASSSRTGSYGYTF	TGTGCCAGCAGTTCACGGACGGGAAGCTATGGCTACACCTTC
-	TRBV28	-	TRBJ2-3	CASSSRGHTQYF	TGTGCCAGCAGTTCCAGGGGTCATACGCAGTATTTT
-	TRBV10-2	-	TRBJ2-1	CASSEGDEQFF	TGCGCCAGCAGTGAGGGGGATGAGCAGTTCTTC
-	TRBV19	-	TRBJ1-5	CASSFWGQPQHF	TGTGCCAGTAGTTTTTGGGGTCAGCCCCAGCATTTT
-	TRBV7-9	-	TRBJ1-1	CASSSRSGTMNTEAFF	TGTGCCAGCAGCTCTCGATCGGGGACCATGAACACTGAAGCTTTCTTT
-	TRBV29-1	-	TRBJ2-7	CSAEGPSGREQYF	TGCAGCGCCGAGGGTCCAAGCGGGCGCGAGCAGTACTTC
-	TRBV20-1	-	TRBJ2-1	CSAYLNEQFF	TGCAGTGCTTATCTCAATGAGCAGTTCTTC
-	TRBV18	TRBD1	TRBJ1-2	CASSPDREYGYTF	TGTGCCAGCTCACCGGACAGGGAATATGGCTACACCTTC
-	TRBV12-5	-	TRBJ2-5	CASALGGTKAETQYF	TGTGCTAGTGCCTTGGGAGGAACCAAGGCGGAGACCCAGTACTTC
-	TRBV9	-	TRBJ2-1	CASSVGPSAGGAEQFF	TGTGCCAGCAGCGTAGGCCCCAGCGCAGGAGGGGCCGAGCAGTTCTTC
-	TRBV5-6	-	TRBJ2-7	CASSYSVYEQYF	TGTGCCAGCAGCTATTCAGTCTACGAGCAGTACTTC
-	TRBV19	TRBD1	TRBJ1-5	CASRDRAAQPQHF	TGTGCCAGTAGGGACAGGGCGGCCCAGCCCCAGCATTTT
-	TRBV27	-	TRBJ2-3	CASSSPAGGGDTQYF	TGTGCCAGCAGTTCCCCCGCCGGTGGGGGGGATACGCAGTATTTT
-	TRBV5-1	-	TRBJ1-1	CASSLVSGSNTEAFF	TGCGCCAGCAGCTTGGTTTCGGGTTCTAACACTGAAGCTTTCTTT
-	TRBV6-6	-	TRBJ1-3	CASSYPPGTGNTIYF	TGTGCCAGCAGTTATCCCCCAGGGACTGGAAACACCATATATTTT
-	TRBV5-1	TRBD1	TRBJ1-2	CASSSEPGQGPYGYTF	TGCGCCAGCAGCTCGGAACCGGGACAGGGTCCTTATGGCTACACCTTC
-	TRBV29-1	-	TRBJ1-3	CSVETGFTGNTIYF	TGCAGCGTTGAAACTGGGTTTACAGGAAACACCATATATTTT
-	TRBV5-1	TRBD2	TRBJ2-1	CASSLEGSGSNEQFF	TGCGCCAGCAGCTTGGAGGGTAGCGGGAGTAATGAGCAGTTCTTC
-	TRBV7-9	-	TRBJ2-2	CASSLAAGLNTGELFF	TGTGCCAGCAGCTTAGCGGCAGGACTGAACACCGGGGAGCTGTTTTTT
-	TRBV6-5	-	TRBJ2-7	CASSYSSGETYEQYF	TGTGCCAGCAGTTACTCGTCGGGGGAAACCTACGAGCAGTACTTC
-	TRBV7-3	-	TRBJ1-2	CASSQGGAGGYTF	TGTGCCAGCAGCCAAGGAGGGGCCGGGGGCTACACCTTC
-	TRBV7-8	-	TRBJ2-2	CASSPRVDGELFF	TGTGCCAGCAGCCCCCGGGTAGACGGGGAGCTGTTTTTT